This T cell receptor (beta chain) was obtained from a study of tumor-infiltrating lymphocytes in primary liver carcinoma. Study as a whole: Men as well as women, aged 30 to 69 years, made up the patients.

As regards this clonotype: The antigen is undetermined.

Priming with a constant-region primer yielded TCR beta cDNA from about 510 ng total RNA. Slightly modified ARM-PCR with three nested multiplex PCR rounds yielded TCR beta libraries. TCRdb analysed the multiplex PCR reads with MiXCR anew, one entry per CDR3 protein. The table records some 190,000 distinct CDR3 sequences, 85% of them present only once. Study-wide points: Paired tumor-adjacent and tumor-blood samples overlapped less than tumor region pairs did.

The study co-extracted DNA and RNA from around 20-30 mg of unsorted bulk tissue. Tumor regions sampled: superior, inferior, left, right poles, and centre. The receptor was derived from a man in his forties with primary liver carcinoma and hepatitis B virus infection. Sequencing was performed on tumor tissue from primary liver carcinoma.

CDR3 loop: CASSSKISVETQYF. The CDR3 nucleotides read TGTGCCAGCAGCTCGAAGATTAGCGTGGAGACCCAGTACTTC. The rearrangement joins TRBV5-5 to TRBJ2-5; D possibly corresponds to TRBD2 (5 bases). The CDR3 contains 14 residues. V lost 3 bases and J lost 5, with 14 bases in between. CDR1 is SGHKS and CDR2 is YYEKEE in the germline V gene (reference sequence).